Each of the 6 T cell receptor beta chains below was sequenced from the same sample in a study of vaccination effects on CD4 cells after COVID-19 (dated 2022 in TCRdb). Library preparation was by the immunoSEQ multiplex PCR assay. TCRdb took over this immuneACCESS table, retaining in-frame rearrangements with V and J assigned. Such tables are incomplete; in checked studies, under half of the missing clones stem from an unresolved V gene, and the remainder is unexplained. In all, the sample holds 40,000 to 50,000 clones, and about 68% of those were seen once. The ten largest clones take up around 30% of the sample. No cognate antigen is known for these TCRs. To identify antigen-specific CD4+ T cell clonotypes by their expansion, the ViraFEST assay first stimulated PBMC with viral peptide pools and then applied TCR sequencing. After around ten days of culture, CD4+ T cells were isolated with the EasySep CD4+ T cell isolation kit. Convalescent patients had PCR-confirmed SARS-CoV-2 infection between March and December 2020, before Alpha, Beta and Delta variants emerged in the United States.

Sample: CD4+ T cells from PBMCs cultured with a peptide pool, taken before COVID-19 vaccination. Source of these receptors: a human donor who had a prior SARS-CoV-2 infection.

This chain connects TRBV6-5 to TRBJ1-5; the D is unclear. There are 15 residues in the CDR3. Between the trimmed V and J ends, which lost 8 bases and 4 bases, there was a span of 18 bases. Germline lookup yields CDR1 MNHEY and CDR2 SVGAGI. CDR3 nucleotide sequence: TGTGCCAGCGGTTTTCCAGGACGGGATAATCAGCCCCAGCATTTT. Amino acid sequence: CASGFPGRDNQPQHF.

J is TRBJ2-1 and V is TRBV7-3, with 8 bases matching TRBD2. The CDR3 has 16 amino acids. Germline assignment: CDR1 SGHTA and CDR2 FQGTGA. J lost 7 bases, V lost 0 bases, and 8 bases had no gene match. CDR3 sequence reads: CASSLTRTSRINEQFF. CDR3 DNA: TGTGCCAGCAGCTTAACGAGGACTAGCAGGATTAATGAGCAGTTCTTC.

V and J are TRBV25-1 and TRBJ1-1; tentatively, D is TRBD1 (5 bases). The CDR3 runs to 13 residues. V was cut by 6 bases and J by 5 bases, with 13 bases left in between. Looked up from germline, CDR1 is MGHDK and CDR2 is SYGVNS. The CDR3 DNA is TGTGCCAGCAGGGAAAACGGGGGGACTGAAGCTTTCTTT. This encodes CASRENGGTEAFF.

This sequence joins TRBV28 and TRBJ1-3; tentative D call: TRBD1 (6 bases). Per germline, CDR1 MDHEN and CDR2 SYDVKM. V dropped 4 bases and J dropped 0 bases, with 13 bases sitting between them. The length of the CDR3 is 16 residues. Here the CDR3 reads CASSSHDRFSGNTIYF. CDR3 DNA sequence: TGTGCCAGCAGTTCCCACGACAGGTTCTCTGGAAACACCATATATTTT.

The J gene is TRBJ2-3, the V gene TRBV5-1; D gene ambiguous. The CDR3 spans 15 residues. The germline gives CDR1 SGHRS, CDR2 YFSETQ. V lost 1 base and J 0 bases, leaving 9 bases between the germline ends. The DNA of the CDR3 is TGCGCCAGCAGCTTGATAGTGGAAAGCACAGATACGCAGTATTTT. This sequence encodes CASSLIVESTDTQYF.

This clone was counted only a few times. This rearrangement joins TRBV6-5 to TRBJ1-6, with D possibly being TRBD1 (6 bases). This CDR3 has 14 amino acids. Germline loops: CDR1 MNHEY, CDR2 SVGAGI. Deletions cut 5 bases from V and 8 bases from J, with 13 bases between. The CDR3 loop reads CASSIRWTDSPLHF. The CDR3 nucleotides are TGTGCCAGCAGTATCCGTTGGACAGATTCACCCCTCCACTTT.